This record looks at one T cell receptor beta chain sequence and its context. These data belong to a study of immune cell composition in non-small cell lung cancer. CDR1 and CDR2 from the germline V gene are SNHLY and FYNNEI. Trimming took 10 bases from V and 4 from J; bases not matched to a gene: 3. The CDR3 totals 13 residues. The table came from immunoSEQ multiplex PCR; TCRdb's copy has only in-frame clones and leaves some out. Of around 2,300 clones listed, under 90% are singletons. The chain combines TRBV2 with TRBJ2-3, with TRBD2 identical over 12 bases. This TCR derives from a human donor with non-small cell lung cancer. Material for sequencing was lung tumor tissue. The CDR3 spells CATSGRAPDTQYF. As DNA, the CDR3 is TGTGCCACTAGCGGGAGGGCCCCAGATACGCAGTATTTT.